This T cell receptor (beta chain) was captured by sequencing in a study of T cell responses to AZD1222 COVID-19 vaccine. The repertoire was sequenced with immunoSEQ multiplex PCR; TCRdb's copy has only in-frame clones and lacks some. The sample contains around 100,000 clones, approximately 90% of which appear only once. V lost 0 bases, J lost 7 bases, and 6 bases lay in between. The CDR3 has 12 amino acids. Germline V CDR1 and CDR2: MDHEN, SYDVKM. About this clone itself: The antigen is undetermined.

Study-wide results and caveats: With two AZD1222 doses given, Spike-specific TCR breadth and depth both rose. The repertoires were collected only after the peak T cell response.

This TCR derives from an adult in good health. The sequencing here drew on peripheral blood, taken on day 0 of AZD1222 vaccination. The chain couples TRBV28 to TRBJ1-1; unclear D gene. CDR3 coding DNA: TGTGCCAGCAGTTTATGGCCGGATGAAGCTTTCTTT. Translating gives CASSLWPDEAFF.